What follows are 13 T cell receptor beta chains derived from one specimen sequenced in a study of T cells in localized non-small cell lung cancer. Only in-frame clones appear in the TCRdb table, and some are missing; sequencing was by immunoSEQ multiplex PCR. The data hold about 29,000 clones, with approximately 90% observed a single time. Material: peripheral blood, obtained before any cancer treatment. The source is a woman between 35 and 70 years old with stage I lung adenocarcinoma.

The chain combines TRBV7-8 with TRBJ1-3; tentative D call: TRBD1 (5 bases). The CDR3 consists of 15 residues. Trimming took 5 bases from V and 0 from J, leaving 11 bases between them. CDR1 is SGHVS, CDR2 FQNEAQ, per germline. The CDR3 is CASSPGGTSGNTIYF. The CDR3 nucleotides read TGTGCCAGCAGCCCCGGCGGGACCTCTGGAAACACCATATATTTT.

The rearrangement links TRBV2 to TRBJ2-1, with TRBD1 as a possible D gene (5 bases). V was shortened by 5 bases and J by 5 bases, with 19 bases between the two germline ends. This CDR3 contains 16 residues. Germline CDR1 is SNHLY and CDR2 is FYNNEI. The CDR3 DNA sequence: TGTGCCAGCAGTAATATAAAATGGGGCCCAGACAATGAGCAGTTCTTC. Its translation: CASSNIKWGPDNEQFF. Together with reference TRBV2 and TRBJ2-1, the CDR3 gives the full variable domain: EPEVTQTPSHQVTQMGQEVILRCVPISNHLYFYWYRQILGQKVEFLVSFYNNEISEKSEIFDDQFSVERPDGSNFTLKIRSTKLEDSAMYFCASSNIKWGPDNEQFFGPGTRLTVL.

V gene TRBV7-9 combines with J gene TRBJ1-1; D is uncertain. The CDR3 extends over 14 amino acids. Germline-derived CDR1 and CDR2 are SEHNR and FQNEAQ (reference sequence). Trimming shortened V by 1 base and J by 6 bases, and 12 bases separated the two germline ends. This CDR3 reads CASSLVGGVSEAFF. For the CDR3, the DNA is TGTGCCAGCAGCTTAGTTGGCGGGGTGTCTGAAGCTTTCTTT.

The chain couples TRBV30 to TRBJ1-5; 7 positions agree with TRBD1. Trimming took 1 base from V and 6 from J; bases not matched to a gene: 6. Per germline, CDR1 GTSNPN and CDR2 SVGIG (reference sequence). The CDR3 spans 14 residues. The CDR3 sequence is CAWSETGQGQPQHF. The CDR3 DNA reads as TGTGCCTGGAGTGAGACAGGGCAAGGTCAGCCCCAGCATTTT.

The chain links TRBV5-1 to TRBJ1-2; a possible D gene is TRBD1 (6 bases). The V end lost 0 bases, the J end lost 7 bases, and 13 bases lay between the germline ends. The CDR3 has 14 amino acids. Germline loops: CDR1 SGHRS, CDR2 YFSETQ. CDR3 in amino acids: CASSLETGIAGYTF. CDR3 bases: TGCGCCAGCAGCTTGGAAACAGGGATTGCTGGCTACACCTTC.

This rearrangement joins TRBV7-9 to TRBJ1-4, with a possible D match to TRBD1 (6 bases). The germline V and J ends were trimmed by 0 bases and 14 bases, with 19 bases remaining between them. In germline, CDR1 is SEHNR, CDR2 FQNEAQ (reference sequence). This CDR3 spans 15 amino acids. The CDR3 nucleotides are TGTGCCAGCAGCTTAGCGGGGGCTTTCGGTGCTTTGCTGTTTTTT. Translated: CASSLAGAFGALLFF.

This sequence joins TRBV19 and TRBJ2-1, with D possibly TRBD2 on 5 matching bases. This CDR3 is 14 amino acids long. V was trimmed by 3 bases and J by 3 bases, leaving 9 bases between them. Germline-derived CDR1 and CDR2 are LNHDA and SQIVND (reference sequence). The CDR3 reads CASSIIGGYNEQFF. The CDR3 DNA sequence: TGTGCCAGTAGTATTATCGGAGGCTACAATGAGCAGTTCTTC.

The chain joins TRBV28 to TRBJ1-5; a weak D match, TRBD1 (5 bases). The length of the CDR3 is 15 residues. Per germline, CDR1 MDHEN and CDR2 SYDVKM. Trimming removed 1 base at V and 2 bases at J, with 9 bases between. The CDR3 loop reads CASSLYVQGNQPQHF. In DNA, the CDR3 is TGTGCCAGCAGTTTATACGTACAGGGCAATCAGCCCCAGCATTTT. The whole variable domain, filled in from reference TRBV28 and TRBJ1-5, reads DVKVTQSSRYLVKRTGEKVFLECVQDMDHENMFWYRQDPGLGLRLIYFSYDVKMKEKGDIPEGYSVSREKKERFSLILESASTNQTSMYLCASSLYVQGNQPQHFGDGTRLSIL.

This sequence joins TRBV7-2 and TRBJ2-2; D remains unclear. Germline assignment: CDR1 SGHTA and CDR2 FQGNSA. The CDR3 runs 15 residues. Trimming removed 5 bases from V and 1 base from J, with 11 bases in between. CDR3 sequence reads: CASSRTTMNTGELFF. The CDR3 DNA is TGTGCCAGCAGCCGGACGACGATGAACACCGGGGAGCTGTTTTTT. Supplemented by reference TRBV7-2 and TRBJ2-2, the full variable domain reads GAGVSQSPSNKVTEKGKDVELRCDPISGHTALYWYRQSLGQGLEFLIYFQGNSAPDKSGLPSDRFSAERTGGSVSTLTIQRTQQEDSAVYLCASSRTTMNTGELFFGEGSRLTVL.

The rearrangement links TRBV6-1 to TRBJ1-3; a possible D gene is TRBD1 (5 bases). Germline CDR1 MNHNS, CDR2 SASEGT. V was clipped by 4 bases and J by 0 bases, with 10 bases between them. This CDR3 spans 15 amino acids. CDR3 nucleotide sequence: TGTGCCAGCAGTGGAAAGGGGATCTCTGGAAACACCATATATTTT. It specifies CASSGKGISGNTIYF.

V gene TRBV7-9 combines with J gene TRBJ2-7, with D tentatively TRBD2 (7 bases). Germline lookup yields CDR1 SEHNR and CDR2 FQNEAQ (reference sequence). The CDR3 consists of 15 residues. Trimming removed 4 bases from V and 3 bases from J, with 16 bases in between. The CDR3 DNA follows: TGTGCCAGCAGCTCCGCTAGGGGGGGGTACTACGAGCAGTACTTC. Amino acid sequence: CASSSARGGYYEQYF.

In this sample, this clone turned up a few times. As DNA, the CDR3 is TGTGCCAGCTCCTCTGCCTTGAACACTGAAGCTTTCTTT. As protein: CASSSALNTEAFF. The chain is built from TRBV18 and TRBJ1-1; unclear D gene. V lost 6 bases and J lost 0, with 8 bases in between. Germline V gene data show CDR1 as KGHSH and CDR2 as LQKENI. This CDR3 is built from 13 residues.

This chain connects TRBV7-9 to TRBJ2-1; 11 nucleotides match TRBD2. This CDR3 is 15 amino acids long. V lost 8 bases and J lost 4; bases outside the gene matches: 7. Per the germline V gene, CDR1 is SEHNR and CDR2 is FQNEAQ (reference sequence). The CDR3 nucleotides are TGTGCCAGCGGGAAAACTAGCGGGAGTTACAATGAGCAGTTCTTC. Translated, it gives CASGKTSGSYNEQFF. Variable domain in full (rest from reference TRBV7-9 and TRBJ2-1): DTGVSQNPRHKITKRGQNVTFRCDPISEHNRLYWYRQTLGQGPEFLTYFQNEAQLEKSRLLSDRFSAERPKGSFSTLEIQRTEQGDSAMYLCASGKTSGSYNEQFFGPGTRLTVL.